This entry lists 7 T cell receptor beta chains sequenced from one sample in a study of blood T cell repertoires in COVID-19. Profiling relied on immunoSEQ multiplex PCR, and the TCRdb table lists in-frame clones only, not all of them. The table includes 220,000 or so clones, roughly four fifths detected once. Sequencing was done on a sample of PBMCs or T cells enriched from blood (not recorded which). These receptors all come from a woman between 35 and 50 years old with acute COVID-19.

V is TRBV19 and J is TRBJ2-1; 10 nucleotides align to TRBD2. With V trimmed by 8 bases and J by 0 bases, 10 bases remained unmatched. Germline CDR1 and CDR2: LNHDA and SQIVND (reference sequence). The CDR3 spans 17 residues. CDR3 bases: TGTGCCAGTGGATCGACTAGCGGGTCGAGCTCCTACAATGAGCAGTTCTTC. Its protein product is CASGSTSGSSSYNEQFF.

The rearrangement uses TRBV9 and TRBJ2-1, with D perhaps TRBD2 (8 bases). The CDR3 totals 16 residues. Per the germline V gene, CDR1 is SGDLS and CDR2 is YYNGEE. Between the trimmed V and J ends, which lost 1 base and 2 bases, there was a span of 13 bases. CDR3 region: CASSVQGGLAYNEQFF. The CDR3, as DNA: TGTGCCAGCAGCGTACAGGGGGGACTAGCCTACAATGAGCAGTTCTTC.

This clone was recorded once. The J gene is TRBJ2-1, the V gene TRBV27; 12 bases are a match to TRBD2. The length of the CDR3 is 15 residues. The germline CDR1 and CDR2 sequences are MNHEY and SMNVEV (reference sequence). J was trimmed by 7 bases and V by 6 bases; bases with no gene match: 7. CDR3 bases: TGTGCCAGCAGCCCTAGACTAGCGGGAGAGAATGAGCAGTTCTTC. This sequence encodes CASSPRLAGENEQFF.

This chain links TRBV30 with TRBJ2-1, with a possible D match to TRBD1 (6 bases). CDR1 is GTSNPN and CDR2 is SVGIG in the germline V gene (reference sequence). The CDR3 consists of 16 residues. The germline V and J ends were trimmed by 4 bases and 4 bases, with 20 bases remaining between them. In DNA, the CDR3 is TGTGCCTGGACCAGAATCCGGGGTAGGGGGTACAATGAGCAGTTCTTC. Translated: CAWTRIRGRGYNEQFF.

V usage is TRBV5-1 and J usage is TRBJ2-2; 9 bases map to TRBD2. Germline loops: CDR1 SGHRS, CDR2 YFSETQ. CDR3 length: 17 residues. V lost 4 bases, J lost 4 bases, and 11 bases stayed unmatched. The CDR3: CASSGDSRGRGTGELFF. The CDR3 bases are TGCGCCAGCAGCGGGGACTCCCGCGGGAGGGGCACCGGGGAGCTGTTTTTT.

This chain joins TRBV19 and TRBJ1-1; tentative D call: TRBD1 (5 bases). The germline gives CDR1 LNHDA, CDR2 SQIVND (reference sequence). The ends were cut back, 7 bases at V and 4 bases at J, with 7 bases in the middle. This CDR3 region has 11 residues. CDR3: CASKGVTEAFF. The CDR3 nucleotides are TGTGCCAGTAAAGGGGTCACTGAAGCTTTCTTT.

The chain carries TRBV28 and TRBJ2-5; 14 bases are shared with TRBD2. The germline CDR1 and CDR2 sequences are MDHEN and SYDVKM. V lost 5 bases, J lost 5 bases, and 16 bases stayed unmatched. The CDR3 runs 19 residues. CDR3 nucleotides: TGTGCCAGCAGTCGTAGCTCAAGGACTAGCGGGAGGAGGGGGGAGACCCAGTACTTC. The encoded protein is CASSRSSRTSGRRGETQYF. Full variable domain (remainder filled in from reference TRBV28 and TRBJ2-5): DVKVTQSSRYLVKRTGEKVFLECVQDMDHENMFWYRQDPGLGLRLIYFSYDVKMKEKGDIPEGYSVSREKKERFSLILESASTNQTSMYLCASSRSSRTSGRRGETQYFGPGTRLLVL.